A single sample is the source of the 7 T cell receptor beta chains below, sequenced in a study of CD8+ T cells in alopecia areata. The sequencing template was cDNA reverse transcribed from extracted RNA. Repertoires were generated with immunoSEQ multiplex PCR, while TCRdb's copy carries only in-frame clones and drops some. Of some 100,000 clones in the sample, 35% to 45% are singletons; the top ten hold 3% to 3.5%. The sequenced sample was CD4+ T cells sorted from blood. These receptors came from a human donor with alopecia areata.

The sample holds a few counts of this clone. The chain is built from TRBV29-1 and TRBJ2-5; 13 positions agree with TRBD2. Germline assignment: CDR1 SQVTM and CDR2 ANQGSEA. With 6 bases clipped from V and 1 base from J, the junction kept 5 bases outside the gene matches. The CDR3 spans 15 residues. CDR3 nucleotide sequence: TGCAGCGTCTCACTAGCGGGGGGGATCCAAGAGACCCAGTACTTC. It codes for CSVSLAGGIQETQYF.

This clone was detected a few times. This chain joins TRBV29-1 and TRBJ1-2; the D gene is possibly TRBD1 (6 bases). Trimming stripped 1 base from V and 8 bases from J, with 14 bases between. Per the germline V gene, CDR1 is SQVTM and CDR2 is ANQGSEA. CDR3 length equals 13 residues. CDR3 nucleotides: TGCAGCGTTGAAGCGGACAGCCGCCGGGGCTACACCTTC. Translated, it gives CSVEADSRRGYTF. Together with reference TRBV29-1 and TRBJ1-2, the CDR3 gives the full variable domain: SAVISQKPSRDICQRGTSLTIQCQVDSQVTMMFWYRQQPGQSLTLIATANQGSEATYESGFVIDKFPISRPNLTFSTLTVSNMSPEDSSIYLCSVEADSRRGYTFGSGTRLTVV.

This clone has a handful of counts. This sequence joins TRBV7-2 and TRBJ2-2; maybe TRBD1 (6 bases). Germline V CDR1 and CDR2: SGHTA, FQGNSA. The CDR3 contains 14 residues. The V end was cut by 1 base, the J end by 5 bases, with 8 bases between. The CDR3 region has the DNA TGTGCCAGCAGCTTAGTCAGGGGAACCGGGGAGCTGTTTTTT. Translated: CASSLVRGTGELFF.

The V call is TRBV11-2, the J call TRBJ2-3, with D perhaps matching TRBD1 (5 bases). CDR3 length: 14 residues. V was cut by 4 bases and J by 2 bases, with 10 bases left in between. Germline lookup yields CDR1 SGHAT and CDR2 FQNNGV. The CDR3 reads CASSSLGDTDTQYF. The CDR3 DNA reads TGTGCCAGCAGCTCCTTAGGGGACACAGATACGCAGTATTTT.

CDR3 amino acids: CASGFSYEQYF. Here the CDR3 DNA reads TGTGCCAGCGGTTTCTCCTACGAGCAGTACTTC. V usage is TRBV6-5 and J usage is TRBJ2-7, with D unresolved. V gave up 8 bases and J gave up 0 bases, with 5 bases separating them. CDR1 MNHEY and CDR2 SVGAGI come from the germline V gene. This CDR3 has 11 residues.

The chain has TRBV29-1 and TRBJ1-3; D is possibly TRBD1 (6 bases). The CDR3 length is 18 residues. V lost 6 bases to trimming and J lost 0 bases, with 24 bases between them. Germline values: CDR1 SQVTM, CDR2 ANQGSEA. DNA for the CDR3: TGCAGCGTCCTCGTAGGCCAGGGGACGATCTTCTCTGGAAACACCATATATTTT. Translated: CSVLVGQGTIFSGNTIYF.

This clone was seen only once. The CDR3: CASSFRAGDHGYTF. The CDR3 DNA reads TGTGCCAGCAGCTTTAGGGCAGGCGATCATGGCTACACCTTC. J is TRBJ1-2 and V is TRBV5-6, with unresolved D. The germline V gene encodes CDR1 SGHDT and CDR2 YYEEEE. CDR3 length equals 14 residues. Trimming removed 2 bases from V and 6 bases from J, with 14 bases in between.